These 5 T cell receptor beta chains were sequenced from one sample in a study of cytomegalovirus exposure and HLA in healthy donors. The PCR contained 60 Vbeta and 13 Jbeta primers. Assay used: immunoSEQ multiplex PCR; TCRdb lists only in-frame clones, some missing. The sample totals 55,000 to 85,000 clones. The sample consisted of PBMCs. All receptors come from a female donor in good health and CMV-seropositive.

V is TRBV5-4 and J is TRBJ1-6, with D tentatively TRBD1 (5 bases). The V end lost 0 bases, the J end lost 11 bases, and 12 bases lay between the germline ends. In germline, CDR1 is SGHNT, CDR2 YYREEE (reference sequence). The CDR3 length is 14 residues. The CDR3 loop is CASSLVGKGTPLHF. The DNA of the CDR3 is TGTGCCAGCAGCTTGGTTGGGAAGGGGACACCCCTCCACTTT.

The gene calls are TRBV7-2 and TRBJ2-7; D unresolved. The V gene's germline CDR1 is SGHTA and CDR2 FQGNSA. The CDR3 totals 12 residues. Trimming removed 2 bases from V and 4 bases from J, with 6 bases in between. The CDR3 DNA sequence: TGTGCCAGCAGCTTAACCGGGTACGAGCAGTACTTC. Translated: CASSLTGYEQYF.

V usage is TRBV7-9 and J usage is TRBJ2-5; D not certain. The DNA end lines up better with TRBJ2-7; the J call may be wrong. CDR3 size: 15 residues. Germline loops: CDR1 SEHNR, CDR2 FQNEAQ (reference sequence). CDR3 nucleotides: TGTGCCAGCAGTCTTTATCGAACGGGTTACCACGAGCAGTACTTC. Amino acid sequence: CASSLYRTGYHEQYF.

The V gene is TRBV5-1, the J gene TRBJ2-7; 8 positions match TRBD2. V lost 1 base, J lost 4 bases, and 4 bases stayed unmatched. The CDR3 loop spans 14 amino acids. Germline CDR1 and CDR2: SGHRS and YFSETQ. The CDR3 DNA reads as TGCGCCAGCAGCTTGCAAGCGGGAGCTTACGAGCAGTACTTC. Its protein product is CASSLQAGAYEQYF. Variable domain in full (rest from reference TRBV5-1 and TRBJ2-7): KAGVTQTPRYLIKTRGQQVTLSCSPISGHRSVSWYQQTPGQGLQFLFEYFSETQRNKGNFPGRFSGRQFSNSRSEMNVSTLELGDSALYLCASSLQAGAYEQYFGPGTRLTVT.

The chain uses TRBV28 and TRBJ2-7; weak D call: TRBD2 (5 bases). Trimming took off 5 bases at V and 6 bases at J, with 23 bases between the two ends. Germline V gene sequence: CDR1 MDHEN, CDR2 SYDVKM. The CDR3 length is 16 residues. The CDR3: CASSPTMQGTRGEQYF. CDR3 bases: TGTGCCAGCAGTCCCACAATGCAAGGTACCCGGGGCGAGCAGTACTTC. The variable domain in full, with the rest retrieved from reference TRBV28 and TRBJ2-7, is DVKVTQSSRYLVKRTGEKVFLECVQDMDHENMFWYRQDPGLGLRLIYFSYDVKMKEKGDIPEGYSVSREKKERFSLILESASTNQTSMYLCASSPTMQGTRGEQYFGPGTRLTVT.